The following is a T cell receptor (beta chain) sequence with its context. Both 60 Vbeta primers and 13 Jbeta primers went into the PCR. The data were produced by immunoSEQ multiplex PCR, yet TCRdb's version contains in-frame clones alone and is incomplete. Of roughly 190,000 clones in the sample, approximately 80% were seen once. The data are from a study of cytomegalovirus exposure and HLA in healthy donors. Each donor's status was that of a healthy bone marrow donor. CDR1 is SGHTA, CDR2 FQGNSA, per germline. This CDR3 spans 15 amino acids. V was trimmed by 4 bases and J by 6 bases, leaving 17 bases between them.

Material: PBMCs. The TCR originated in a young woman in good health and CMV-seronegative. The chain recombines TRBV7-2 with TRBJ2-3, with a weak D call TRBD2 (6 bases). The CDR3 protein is CASSSEAEGLDTQYF. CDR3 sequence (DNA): TGTGCCAGCAGCTCGGAGGCGGAGGGCCTCGATACGCAGTATTTT.